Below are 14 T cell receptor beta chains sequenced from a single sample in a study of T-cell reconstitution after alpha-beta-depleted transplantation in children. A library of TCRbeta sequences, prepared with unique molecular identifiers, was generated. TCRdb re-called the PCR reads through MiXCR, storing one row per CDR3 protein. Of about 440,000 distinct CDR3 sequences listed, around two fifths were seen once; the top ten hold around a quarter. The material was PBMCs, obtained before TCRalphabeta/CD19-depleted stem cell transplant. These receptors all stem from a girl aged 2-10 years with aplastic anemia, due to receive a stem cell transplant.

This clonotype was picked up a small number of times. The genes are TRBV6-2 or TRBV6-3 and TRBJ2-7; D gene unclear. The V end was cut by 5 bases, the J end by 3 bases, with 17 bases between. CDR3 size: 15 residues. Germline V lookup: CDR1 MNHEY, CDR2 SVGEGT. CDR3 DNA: TGTGCCAGCAGTACCGGAACGTCCTATCACTACGAGCAGTACTTC. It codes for CASSTGTSYHYEQYF.

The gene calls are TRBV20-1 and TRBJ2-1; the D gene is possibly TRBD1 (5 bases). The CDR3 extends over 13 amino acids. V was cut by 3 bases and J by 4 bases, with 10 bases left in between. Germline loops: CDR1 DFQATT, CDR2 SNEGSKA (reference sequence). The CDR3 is CSASDRGYNEQFF. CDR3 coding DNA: TGCAGTGCTAGCGACAGAGGTTACAATGAGCAGTTCTTC.

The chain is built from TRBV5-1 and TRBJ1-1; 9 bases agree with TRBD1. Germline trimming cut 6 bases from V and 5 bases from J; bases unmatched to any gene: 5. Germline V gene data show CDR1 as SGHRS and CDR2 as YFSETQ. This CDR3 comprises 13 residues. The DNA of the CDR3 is TGCGCCAGCAAGGACAGGGGAAATACTGAAGCTTTCTTT. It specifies CASKDRGNTEAFF.

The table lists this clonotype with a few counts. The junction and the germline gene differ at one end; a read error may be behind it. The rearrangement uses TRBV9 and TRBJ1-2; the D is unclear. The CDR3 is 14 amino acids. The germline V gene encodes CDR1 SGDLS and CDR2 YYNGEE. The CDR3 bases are TGTGCCAGCAGCGACCCTACGGCTAACTATGGCGACACCTTC. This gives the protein CASSDPTANYGDTF.

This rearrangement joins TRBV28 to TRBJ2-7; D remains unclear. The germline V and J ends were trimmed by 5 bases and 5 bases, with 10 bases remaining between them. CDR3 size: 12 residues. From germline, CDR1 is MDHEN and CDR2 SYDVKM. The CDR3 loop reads CASSPQDDEQYF. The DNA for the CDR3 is TGTGCCAGCAGTCCCCAGGACGACGAGCAGTACTTC. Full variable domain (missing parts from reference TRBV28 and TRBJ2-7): DVKVTQSSRYLVKRTGEKVFLECVQDMDHENMFWYRQDPGLGLRLIYFSYDVKMKEKGDIPEGYSVSREKKERFSLILESASTNQTSMYLCASSPQDDEQYFGPGTRLTVT.

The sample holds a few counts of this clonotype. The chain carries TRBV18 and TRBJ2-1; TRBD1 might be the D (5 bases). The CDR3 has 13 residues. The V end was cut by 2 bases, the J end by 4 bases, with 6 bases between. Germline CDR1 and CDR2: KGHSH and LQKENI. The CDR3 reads CASSPGAYNEQFF. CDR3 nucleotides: TGTGCCAGCTCACCAGGGGCTTACAATGAGCAGTTCTTC.

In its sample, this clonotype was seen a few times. Written as DNA, the CDR3 is TGCGCCAGCAGCTTGGACGCTGGCCGGAATTCACCCCTCCACTTT. Translation gives CASSLDAGRNSPLHF. This chain uses TRBV5-1 with TRBJ1-6; D not resolved. Germline CDR1 and CDR2: SGHRS and YFSETQ. V was shortened by 0 bases and J by 7 bases, with 11 bases between the two germline ends. The CDR3 loop spans 15 amino acids.

The CDR3: CASSFDGGHGTEAFF. The CDR3 DNA reads TGCGCCAGCAGCTTTGATGGGGGGCATGGCACTGAAGCTTTCTTT. The rearrangement links TRBV5-1 to TRBJ1-1; the D gene is possibly TRBD1 (6 bases). The V end lost 2 bases, the J end lost 4 bases, and 15 bases lay between the germline ends. The length of the CDR3 is 15 residues. Per the germline V gene, CDR1 is SGHRS and CDR2 is YFSETQ.

In DNA form, the CDR3 reads TGTGCCTGGAGTGTAGGTTGGCGATCCTACGAGCAGTACTTC. This translates into CAWSVGWRSYEQYF. V usage is TRBV30 and J usage is TRBJ2-7, with D uncertain. Trimming took off 0 bases at V and 1 base at J, with 10 bases between the two ends. This CDR3 spans 14 amino acids. The germline V gene has CDR1 GTSNPN and CDR2 SVGIG (reference sequence).

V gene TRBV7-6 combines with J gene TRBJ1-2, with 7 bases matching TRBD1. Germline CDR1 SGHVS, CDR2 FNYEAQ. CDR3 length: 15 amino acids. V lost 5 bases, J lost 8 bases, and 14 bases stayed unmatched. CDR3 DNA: TGTGCCAGCAGCCCCCGGGGAGGGGGCGCGGGGGGCTACACCTTC. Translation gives CASSPRGGGAGGYTF.

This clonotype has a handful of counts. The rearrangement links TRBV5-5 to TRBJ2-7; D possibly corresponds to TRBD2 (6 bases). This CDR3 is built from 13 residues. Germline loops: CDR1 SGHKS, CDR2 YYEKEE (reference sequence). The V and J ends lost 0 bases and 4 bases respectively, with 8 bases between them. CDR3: CASSLGTIYEQYF. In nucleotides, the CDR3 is TGTGCCAGCAGCTTGGGGACTATATACGAGCAGTACTTC.

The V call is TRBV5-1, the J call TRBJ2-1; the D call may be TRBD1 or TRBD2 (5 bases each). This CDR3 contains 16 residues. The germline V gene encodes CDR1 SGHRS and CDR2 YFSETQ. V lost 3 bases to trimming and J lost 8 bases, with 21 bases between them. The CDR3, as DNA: TGCGCCAGCAGCTCCGAGCTCCAACCCTTGGGGGATGAGCAGTTCTTC. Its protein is CASSSELQPLGDEQFF.

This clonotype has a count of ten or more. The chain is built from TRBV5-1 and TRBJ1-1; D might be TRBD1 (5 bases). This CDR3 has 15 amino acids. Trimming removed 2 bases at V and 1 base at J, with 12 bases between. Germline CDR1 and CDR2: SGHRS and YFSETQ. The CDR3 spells CASSLSGSPNTEAFF. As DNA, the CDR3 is TGCGCCAGCAGCTTATCAGGGTCGCCGAACACTGAAGCTTTCTTT.

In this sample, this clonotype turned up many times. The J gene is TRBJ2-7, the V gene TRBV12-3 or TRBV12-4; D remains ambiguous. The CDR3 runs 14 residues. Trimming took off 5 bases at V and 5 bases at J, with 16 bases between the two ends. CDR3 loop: CASSIRVNGDEQYF. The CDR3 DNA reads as TGTGCCAGCAGTATTCGGGTTAATGGGGACGAGCAGTACTTC.